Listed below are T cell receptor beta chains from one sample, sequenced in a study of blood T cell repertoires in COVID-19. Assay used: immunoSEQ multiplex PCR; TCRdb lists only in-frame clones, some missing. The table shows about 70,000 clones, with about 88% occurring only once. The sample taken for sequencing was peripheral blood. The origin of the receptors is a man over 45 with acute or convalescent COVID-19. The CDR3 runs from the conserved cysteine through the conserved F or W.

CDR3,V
CASSHQDWYQETQYF,TRBV14
CASSFAGDDSNQPQHF,TRBV27
CASSQSGGWEGTDTQYF,TRBV7-9
CASSLAQGGPQHF,TRBV7-2
CASSQSGGAGSGYTF,TRBV7-3
CASSESCGPGSNQPQHF,TRBV10-1
CASSSFYRDRENTGELFF,TRBV27
CASSQDEGVQETQYF,TRBV3-1/TRBV3-2
CASSPRDQGFEKLFF,TRBV18
CAWSTGTSGTGDEQFF,TRBV30
CASSQDGLRGIYEQYF,TRBV14
CASSVGRDSLSYEQYF,TRBV9
CASSPGGREQYF,TRBV4-2
CASSLRVAGGSPDTQYF,TRBV19
CASSPASGYNEQFF,TRBV7-2
CASSFGSYASTDTQYF,TRBV7-3
CASSLVADRSYEQYF,TRBV5-1
CASSEAGVGTGELFF,TRBV28
CASSYSGLNTGELFF,TRBV6-6
CASSPDRDWDEQFF,TRBV3-1/TRBV3-2
CASSAQGAGELFF,TRBV5-1
CASSLAGFGTDTQYF,TRBV5-6
CASSQRQGPFPYEQYF,TRBV21-1
CASSPSLAGVYNEQFF,TRBV27
CASSLMGTRNTGELFF,TRBV5-1
CASSQTSGGSDTQYF,TRBV7-2
CASSAGQGYNEQFF,TRBV9
CASSKHSSYEQYF,TRBV6-5
CASSETGGSNQPQHF,TRBV6-4
CASSNGPQQAFGNTIYF,TRBV28
CASRQGPSSYNSPLHF,TRBV7-2
CSVSGLAASYNEQFF,TRBV29-1
CASSLVAGDGYTF,TRBV5-6
CASSFREAQHF,TRBV28
CASSPTLQDIRMGQYF,TRBV9
CASSLSGVYNEQFF,TRBV7-9
CASSLERGFSNEQFF,TRBV28
CASSQAVGGYTEAFF,TRBV4-2
CASSPRTGALEEEFF,TRBV3-1/TRBV3-2
CASSRGGGVEQFF,TRBV6-6
CASSPPQGAAYNEQFF,TRBV18
CASSLVASGTYEQYF,TRBV5-1
CSVEYYNEQFF,TRBV29-1
CASSFGQNTEAFF,TRBV5-5
CASSPRTITYGYTF,TRBV14
CASSPRQGRTDTQYF,TRBV7-3
CASSLAGAWTGELFF,TRBV5-1
CASSQRQGSYNEQFF,TRBV7-9